This T cell receptor beta chain was obtained from a study of radiotherapy plus CTLA-4 blockade in lung cancer. Across the study: An objective response was seen in roughly a sixth of patients, and disease control in about 31%.

CDR3 length: 13 residues. V lost 10 bases, J lost 1 base, and 13 bases lay in between. Germline V gene data show CDR1 as SNHLY and CDR2 as FYNNEI. This clone showed up just once. Its target is unknown. General study results and limits: Early clone dynamics of blood T cells, plus interferon-beta, reportedly predicted response best. After radiotherapy and ipilimumab, tumor-derived clones expanded in peripheral blood.

Those with chemo-refractory metastatic non-small-cell lung cancer were treated with focal radiation combined with CTLA-4 blockade using ipilimumab. Measured with immunoSEQ multiplex PCR; TCRdb has only the in-frame clones, and not every one. Counted here are roughly 85,000 clones, around 86% occurring once; the ten biggest clones make up roughly 17%. The source was peripheral blood, collected from a patient treated with radiotherapy plus ipilimumab. J is TRBJ1-1 and V is TRBV2, with a weak D call TRBD1 (6 bases). The TCR originated in a human donor with non-small cell lung cancer that progressed on radiotherapy plus ipilimumab. The CDR3: CATHRAGNTEAFF. Here the CDR3 DNA reads TGTGCCACCCACAGGGCGGGGAACACTGAAGCTTTCTTT.